These T cell receptor beta chains were read from a single sample in a study of Tregs in tolerant kidney transplant recipients. Only in-frame clones appear in the TCRdb table, and some are missing; sequencing was by immunoSEQ multiplex PCR. This sample has 35,000 to 55,000 clones, with roughly nine tenths found just once. Material: Tregs from blood. The receptors originated from a human donor in good health. CDR3s include the opening cysteine and the closing phenylalanine or tryptophan. D genes are given only for firm matches. Clone size is stated in some rows and not others, as once, few, many or a class when expanded.

d_call,v_call,clone_size,j_call,cdr3_nt,cdr3_aa
.,TRBV5-1,.,TRBJ1-3,TGCGCCAGCAGCACGGGGGTCCCTGGAAACACCATATATTTT,CASSTGVPGNTIYF
.,TRBV2,.,TRBJ1-1,TGTGCCAGCACTAGATACATGAACACTGAAGCTTTCTTT,CASTRYMNTEAFF
TRBD2,TRBV25-1,.,TRBJ2-1,TGTGCCAGCAGTGAATATGGGACTAGCGGGGGGGATGAGCAGTTCTTC,CASSEYGTSGGDEQFF
.,TRBV5-8,.,TRBJ1-2,TGTGCCAGCAGCATACAACGCCCCGAGACGGTTAACTATGGCTACACCTTC,CASSIQRPETVNYGYTF
TRBD1,TRBV5-1,once,TRBJ1-1,TGCGCCAGCAGCGGCGACAGGGCGGACACTGAAGCTTTCTTT,CASSGDRADTEAFF
TRBD1,TRBV6-5,.,TRBJ1-2,TGTGCCAGCAGTTCCCTCCAGCGACAGGGGGCAAAGGGCTACACCTTC,CASSSLQRQGAKGYTF
.,TRBV19,.,TRBJ1-4,TGTGCCAGTAGTTATGCCGCGGCTGAAAAACTGTTTTTT,CASSYAAAEKLFF
.,TRBV20-1,once,TRBJ2-7,TGCAGTGGAGGGGCAATCTACGAGCAGTACTTC,CSGGAIYEQYF
.,TRBV11-3,.,TRBJ2-1,TGTGCCAGCAGCTTAGAAAACGGAAACAATGAGCAGTTCTTC,CASSLENGNNEQFF
.,TRBV6-6,.,TRBJ2-3,TGTGCCAGCAACCAGGGGGGTACGCAGTATTTT,CASNQGGTQYF
TRBD2,TRBV5-1,once,TRBJ2-5,TGCGCCAGCAGCTCCCATTTAGCGGGTCTCATTGGGGAGACCCAGTACTTC,CASSSHLAGLIGETQYF
.,TRBV7-2,.,TRBJ1-2,TGTGCCAGCAGCCCGCAGGGGATTAACTATGGCTACACCTTC,CASSPQGINYGYTF
TRBD2,TRBV5-4,.,TRBJ2-6,TGTGCCAGCAGCTGGGGACTAGCGGGAGCTGCTGGGGCCAACGTCCTGACTTTC,CASSWGLAGAAGANVLTF
.,TRBV7-6,.,TRBJ1-1,TGTGCCAGCACCTCATTTAAGGGTCGCACTGAAGCTTTCTTT,CASTSFKGRTEAFF
TRBD1,TRBV6-1,medium-sized,TRBJ1-6,TGTGCCAGCAGTGGGACAGGGGATAATTCACCCCTCCACTTT,CASSGTGDNSPLHF
TRBD2,TRBV10-3,.,TRBJ2-3,TGTGCCATCAGATCCACCGGGACTAGCAATTTCGATACGCAGTATTTT,CAIRSTGTSNFDTQYF
TRBD2,TRBV6-4,.,TRBJ2-1,TGTGCCAGCAGCCCCCAGGGGGTACTAGCGGGGGCTCTATACAATGAGCAGTTCTTC,CASSPQGVLAGALYNEQFF
.,TRBV19,.,TRBJ1-2,TGTGCCAGTAGTATAGCCAGGGAAGATGGCTACACCTTC,CASSIAREDGYTF
.,TRBV11-3,.,TRBJ2-7,TGTGCCAGCGTGTCCCGGTCAGATGACTACGAGCAGTACTTC,CASVSRSDDYEQYF
TRBD2,TRBV14,.,TRBJ2-1,TGTGCCAGCAGCCAAGGACTAGCGGGGGCCCCCTCCTACAATGAGCAGTTCTTC,CASSQGLAGAPSYNEQFF
.,TRBV21-1,.,TRBJ2-5,TGTGCCAGCAGCAAAGGTTCCGGGCAAGAGACCCAGTACTTC,CASSKGSGQETQYF
TRBD1,TRBV7-9,.,TRBJ1-6,TGTGCCAGCAGCTTAGCTGCAGGGGGATATTCACCCCTCCACTTT,CASSLAAGGYSPLHF
TRBD1,TRBV7-2,.,TRBJ2-7,TGTGCCAGCAGCTATAAGACAGGGAGCGGCGAGCAGTACTTC,CASSYKTGSGEQYF
.,TRBV18,.,TRBJ1-1,TGTGCCAGCTCACCACAACCTGGAGGGAGATCTGAAGCTTTCTTT,CASSPQPGGRSEAFF
.,TRBV7-9,.,TRBJ2-1,TGTGCCAGCAGCTTACATACACAGGGGACTGATGAGCAGTTCTTC,CASSLHTQGTDEQFF
.,TRBV18,once,TRBJ2-5,TGTGCCAGCTCACCACCGGGATTGAGGGAGACCCAGTACTTC,CASSPPGLRETQYF
.,TRBV19,.,TRBJ1-2,TGTGCCAGTAGTTCCTGGCAAGGGCTGCGAGGGTACACCTTC,CASSSWQGLRGYTF
.,TRBV19,once,TRBJ1-2,TGTGCCAGTAGGATCCCACAGGAGGGTGGCTATGGCTACACCTTC,CASRIPQEGGYGYTF
.,TRBV7-8,once,TRBJ1-5,TGTGCCAGCAGCGATCATACTGTTTTGGCCACCTCGGGCAATCAGCCCCAGCATTTT,CASSDHTVLATSGNQPQHF
TRBD1,TRBV7-6,.,TRBJ1-2,TGTGCCAGTGGACAGGGCTTCGATGGCTACACCTTC,CASGQGFDGYTF
.,TRBV7-9,.,TRBJ2-7,TGTGCCAGCAGCCCTGACAGGATTGCCTACGAGCAGTACTTC,CASSPDRIAYEQYF
TRBD1,TRBV29-1,.,TRBJ1-4,TGCAGCGTTGTGACAGGGGGCGATGAAAAACTGTTTTTT,CSVVTGGDEKLFF
.,TRBV5-1,.,TRBJ2-3,TGCGCCAGCAGTGTCCGGGACCCATGGCGAGATACGCAGTATTTT,CASSVRDPWRDTQYF
TRBD1,TRBV6-1,.,TRBJ1-4,TGTGCCAGCAGTGAAAGAGGGACAGGGTTTGAAAAACTGTTTTTT,CASSERGTGFEKLFF
TRBD1,TRBV14,.,TRBJ1-2,TGTGCCAGCAGCCAAGATACGGGACAGGGGATGGGGCCCTATGGCTACACCTTC,CASSQDTGQGMGPYGYTF
TRBD1,TRBV4-1,once,TRBJ1-2,TGCGCCAGCAGCCAGGATCCCGCAGGGGGAATCTATGGCTACACCTTC,CASSQDPAGGIYGYTF